This T cell receptor beta chain was recorded in a study of T cell repertoires in ileal Crohn's disease. Whole-study context: At surgery, about 38% of patients smoked, with median disease duration roughly 7.7 years. Every patient was operated on for stricturing (about 60%) or penetrating (approximately 39%) complications. Study findings and constraints: Endoscopic recurrence occurred in every patient whose clonality exceeded 26.8%.

Repertoires were generated with immunoSEQ multiplex PCR, while TCRdb's copy carries only in-frame clones and drops some. Of around 15,000 clones in the sample, 70% to 90% are singletons; the top ten hold approximately 10%. In regard to this clone: Its antigen is undetermined.

The CDR3 consists of 18 residues. CDR1 is WNHNN, CDR2 SYGVQD, per germline (reference sequence). Losses at the gene ends were 6 bases for V and 2 bases for J; bases not matched to a gene: 15. The TCR originated in an adult with Crohn's disease. The chain combines TRBV10-1 with TRBJ1-4, with TRBD1 matching 7 bases. The source material was ileal tissue. CDR3 nucleotides: TGCGCCAGCAGGTTTATTGGGACAGAGGGCGGGACTAATGAAAAACTGTTTTTT. This codes for CASRFIGTEGGTNEKLFF.